This T cell receptor (beta chain) was sequenced in a study of cytomegalovirus exposure and HLA in healthy donors. General observations from the study: Because they were indistinguishable, some V segments, including TRBV6-2 and TRBV6-3, were excluded. A later analysis found that most CMV-associated TCR beta chains appeared HLA-restricted.

For this clone: What it recognizes is unknown.

Primers for the PCR totalled 60 Vbeta and 13 Jbeta. The table came from immunoSEQ multiplex PCR; TCRdb's copy has only in-frame clones and leaves some out. This table has approximately 200,000 clones, about 81% appearing once. Per germline, CDR1 LNHNV and CDR2 YYDKDF (reference sequence). J gave up 4 bases and V 5 bases, and 13 bases lay outside the gene matches. This CDR3 contains 17 residues. The chain carries TRBV15 and TRBJ2-3, with 9 bases that match TRBD2. This receptor was identified in a woman aged 18-35 years in good health and CMV-seropositive. The specimen sequenced was PBMCs. DNA of the CDR3: TGTGCCACCAGCCCTTTTGTGGGCGGGGGGGCCCCAGATACGCAGTATTTT. Amino acid sequence: CATSPFVGGGAPDTQYF.